This T cell receptor beta chain was identified in a study of CD8 T cells in Susac syndrome. The overall study: When blood was drawn, patients with Susac syndrome were on intravenous immunoglobulin alone, on corticosteroids, or therapy-naive. General study findings and limits: The authors acknowledged that the study's TCR sequencing and HLA analysis involved relatively few individuals.

As regards this clonotype: Its antigen is not identified.

Per germline, CDR1 LNHNV and CDR2 YYDKDF (reference sequence). V shed 0 bases and J 6 bases; nucleotides not matched to a gene: 9. The CDR3 runs 16 residues. Negative isolation was used for CD8+ and CD4+ T cells and FACS enrichment for TEMRA cells. Random-hexamer reverse transcription was applied to roughly 0.5 to 1 ug RNA. TCR beta CDR3 was amplified by immunoSEQ multiplex PCR. This amplification extended across 54 Vbeta and 13 Jbeta segments. TCRdb reprocessed the immunoSEQ multiplex PCR reads with MiXCR, giving one entry per CDR3 protein. Of roughly 200,000 distinct CDR3 sequences listed, 90% to 95% are singletons.

This TCR came from a human donor with Susac syndrome. Sequenced: CD4+ T cells from PBMCs. The chain uses TRBV15 and TRBJ2-3; 7 bases are a match to TRBD2. DNA for the CDR3: TGTGCCACCAGCAGAGATGGCGGGAGTAGTGGGGATACGCAGTATTTT. Protein product: CATSRDGGSSGDTQYF.